Below, one TCR beta chain is given with its context. Antigen specificity is unknown. The CDR3 sequence is 17 residues long. V lost 2 bases and J lost 4; bases outside the gene matches: 8. This entry comes from a study of human T cells and chemical hapten exposure. Study overall: Each week of the approximately 25-week study, patients had diphenylcyclopropenone applied to the scalp. General study results and limits: Each of the donors had alopecia, so their immune responses may not resemble those of healthy people.

Indicated time point: pre-sensitization, week 0. Treatment given: therapeutic diphenylcyclopropenone sensitization with weekly scalp DPC. In the original processing: Per sample, the median was 95,638 TCRs, with values from roughly 23,000 to 640,000. TCRdb re-derived calls from the RACE reads in MiXCR, one entry per CDR3 protein. The V and J calls follow TCRdb's processing rather than the paper's. This table holds more than 300,000 distinct CDR3 sequences, about 5.1% found once. Specimen: whole blood, collected in connection with sensitization to the hapten diphenylcyclopropenone (DPC). This sequence was found in a woman aged 45-65 years with alopecia areata. Some clones in this sample may be carry-over from other donors' samples. The genes are TRBV12-3 or TRBV12-4 and TRBJ2-2; 9 nucleotides line up with TRBD2. Here the CDR3 DNA reads TGTGCCAGCAGTTTAATGGCTAGCGGGACTCCCACCGGGGAGCTGTTTTTT. This codes for CASSLMASGTPTGELFF.